The entry below describes one T cell receptor (beta chain). The sample is drawn from a study of radiotherapy plus CTLA-4 blockade in lung cancer. Study overall: Objective responses were recorded in 15% to 20% of patients, with disease control recorded in about 30%.

The ends lost 6 bases at V and 0 bases at J; junction bases unmatched: 1. CDR3 length: 13 residues. Germline-derived CDR1 and CDR2 are MNHNS and SASEGT. The repertoire was sequenced with immunoSEQ multiplex PCR; TCRdb's copy has only in-frame clones and lacks some. The sample lists around 55,000 clones; 82% were seen once. This chain uses TRBV6-1 with TRBJ1-1; 7 bases map to TRBD1. This clonotype originated in a human donor with non-small cell lung cancer whose response to radiotherapy plus ipilimumab could not be evaluated. This material consisted of peripheral blood, taken from a patient treated with radiotherapy plus ipilimumab. CDR3 sequence: CASSGTVNTEAFF. The CDR3 DNA follows: TGTGCCAGCAGCGGGACAGTGAACACTGAAGCTTTCTTT.